The 16 T cell receptor beta chains in this list originate from one sample, sequenced in a study of T cell repertoires in cytomegalovirus infection. A single record per CDR3 protein comes from TCRdb applying MiXCR to the reads. This table holds almost 300,000 distinct CDR3 sequences, about 9.1% found once. Source material: PBMCs. These receptors were collected from a human donor in good health (CMV status not recorded). Some clones in this sample may be carry-over from other donors' samples.

This clonotype was seen repeatedly, ten times or more. This chain uses TRBV19 with TRBJ2-1; perhaps TRBD1 as D (5 bases). The CDR3 length is 14 residues. Per germline, CDR1 LNHDA and CDR2 SQIVND (reference sequence). V shed 7 bases and J shed 2 bases, with 12 bases lying between them. CDR3 in amino acids: CASKRGGTYNEQFF. CDR3 sequence (DNA): TGTGCCAGTAAAAGGGGCGGCACCTACAATGAGCAGTTCTTC.

The J gene is TRBJ1-1, the V gene TRBV20-1; D is ambiguous. Trimming took 0 bases from V and 4 from J, leaving 3 bases between them. This CDR3 comprises 11 residues. Germline lookup yields CDR1 DFQATT and CDR2 SNEGSKA (reference sequence). The CDR3, as DNA: TGCAGTGCTAGAGATCTCACTGAAGCTTTCTTT. It encodes CSARDLTEAFF.

The gene calls are TRBV4-1 and TRBJ2-3, with 8 bases that match TRBD2. This CDR3 contains 18 residues. Germline V lookup: CDR1 MGHRA, CDR2 YSYEKL. J was trimmed by 4 bases and V by 0 bases; bases with no gene match: 12. The CDR3 protein is CASSQDISGGLLSDTQYF. The CDR3, as DNA: TGCGCCAGCAGCCAAGATATCTCGGGGGGGCTACTATCAGATACGCAGTATTTT.

Regarding this clonotype: A much larger clone is a single base away; this may be a read error. This chain links TRBV6-5 with TRBJ1-5; 11 bases map to TRBD1. CDR1 is MNHEY, CDR2 SVGAGI, per germline. The CDR3 is 15 residues long. Unmatched junction bases numbered 5, after V lost 6 bases and J lost 4 bases. Written as DNA, the CDR3 is TGTGCCAGCAGCCACGGACAGGGGGCTAATCAGCCCCAGCATTTT. Its translation: CASSHGQGANQPQHF.

At least ten counts were recorded for this clonotype. V gene TRBV5-1 combines with J gene TRBJ2-5; the match to TRBD2 covers 10 bases. The V gene's germline CDR1 is SGHRS and CDR2 YFSETQ. The CDR3 has 15 amino acids. The V gene end was trimmed by 5 bases and the J gene end by 2 bases; junction bases not matched to a gene: 6. CDR3 region: CASSSLAGAQETQYF. CDR3 bases: TGCGCCAGCAGTTCCCTAGCGGGGGCGCAAGAGACCCAGTACTTC.

The CDR3 nucleotides are TGTGCCAGCAGCTTAGCGGACAGGGGGTGGTATGGCTACACCTTC. Its translation: CASSLADRGWYGYTF. This sequence joins TRBV7-2 and TRBJ1-2, with 10 bases fitting TRBD1. The CDR3 totals 15 residues. Germline-derived CDR1 and CDR2 are SGHTA and FQGNSA. Unmatched junction bases numbered 3, after V lost 0 bases and J lost 5 bases.

This clonotype was seen many times. V gene TRBV7-2 combines with J gene TRBJ1-1; D gene unclear. CDR3 size: 14 residues. Trimming shortened V by 2 bases and J by 1 base, and 8 bases separated the two germline ends. Germline V gene data show CDR1 as SGHTA and CDR2 as FQGNSA. The CDR3 reads CASSLITSNTEAFF. The CDR3 nucleotides are TGTGCCAGCAGCTTAATCACCTCGAACACTGAAGCTTTCTTT.

This clonotype was seen a handful of times. The chain joins TRBV7-9 to TRBJ2-1; perhaps TRBD2 as D (5 bases). Between the trimmed V and J ends, which lost 0 bases and 11 bases, there was a span of 8 bases. Germline assignment: CDR1 SEHNR and CDR2 FQNEAQ (reference sequence). This CDR3 has 12 residues. Here the CDR3 DNA reads TGTGCCAGCAGCTTAGCTGGGAGTAAGCAGTTCTTC. This codes for CASSLAGSKQFF. The full variable domain, with the rest looked up from reference TRBV7-9 and TRBJ2-1, is DTGVSQNPRHKITKRGQNVTFRCDPISEHNRLYWYRQTLGQGPEFLTYFQNEAQLEKSRLLSDRFSAERPKGSFSTLEIQRTEQGDSAMYLCASSLAGSKQFFGPGTRLTVL.

This clonotype showed up many times. The chain recombines TRBV6-2 or TRBV6-3 with TRBJ2-4; the D gene is possibly TRBD2 (6 bases). Per germline, CDR1 MNHEY and CDR2 SVGEGT. The CDR3 has 15 amino acids. V shed 5 bases and J shed 11 bases, with 22 bases lying between them. The CDR3, as DNA: TGTGCCAGCAGTCTAGGCGGGACGGCTCGTTATCTTCAGTACTTC. This translates into CASSLGGTARYLQYF.

This clonotype was observed a handful of times. This rearrangement joins TRBV3-1 to TRBJ2-2; 9 bases are shared with TRBD2. There are 16 residues in the CDR3. V dropped 2 bases and J dropped 3; count of bases not matched to a gene: 4. CDR1 and CDR2 from the germline V gene are LGHDT and YNNKEL (reference sequence). CDR3 protein: CASSQRGGADTGELFF. The CDR3, as DNA: TGTGCCAGCAGCCAACGCGGGGGGGCCGACACCGGGGAGCTGTTTTTT.

A word on this clonotype: The germline gene is not matched at one end of the junction; a read error may be the cause. The genes are TRBV28 and TRBJ2-2; 7 bases agree with TRBD1. This CDR3 is built from 17 residues. Germline values: CDR1 MDHEN, CDR2 SYDVKM. CDR3 bases: TGTGCCAGCAGTCCACAACCCATCGGACAGGACATTGGGGAGCAGTTTTTT. Its translation: CASSPQPIGQDIGEQFF.

Many counts were recorded for this clonotype. The chain is built from TRBV7-9 and TRBJ1-3; TRBD1 might be the D (5 bases). Trimming pared 0 bases from V and 7 bases from J, leaving 13 bases between. This CDR3 is built from 15 residues. The germline CDR1 and CDR2 sequences are SEHNR and FQNEAQ (reference sequence). The CDR3: CASSLATGKTNTIYF. As DNA, the CDR3 is TGTGCCAGCAGCTTAGCCACAGGAAAAACCAACACCATATATTTT.

This clonotype was counted at least ten times. The chain links TRBV7-9 to TRBJ1-2; TRBD1 aligns across 12 bases. After removal of 4 bases from V and 7 bases from J, the junction contained 4 bases not matched to a gene. This CDR3 spans 14 amino acids. Per germline, CDR1 SEHNR and CDR2 FQNEAQ (reference sequence). The CDR3 bases are TGTGCCAGCAGCTCCGGGACAGGGGGCGGTGGCTACACCTTC. Protein: CASSSGTGGGGYTF. The variable domain in full, completed from reference TRBV7-9 and TRBJ1-2, reads DTGVSQNPRHKITKRGQNVTFRCDPISEHNRLYWYRQTLGQGPEFLTYFQNEAQLEKSRLLSDRFSAERPKGSFSTLEIQRTEQGDSAMYLCASSSGTGGGGYTFGSGTRLTVV.

This clonotype was observed a few times. J is TRBJ1-5 and V is TRBV27; weak D call: TRBD1 (5 bases). Looked up from germline, CDR1 is MNHEY and CDR2 is SMNVEV (reference sequence). Deletions cut 4 bases from V and 1 base from J, with 20 bases between. The length of the CDR3 is 18 residues. The CDR3 is CASSSQGWGERSNQPQHF. Written as DNA, the CDR3 is TGTGCCAGCAGTTCCCAAGGATGGGGGGAAAGGAGCAATCAGCCCCAGCATTTT.

In this sample, this clonotype turned up many times. This chain joins TRBV6-1 and TRBJ2-4; 7 bases fit TRBD2. J lost 6 bases, V lost 7 bases, and 6 bases had no gene match. Germline V gene sequence: CDR1 MNHNS, CDR2 SASEGT. The CDR3 is 13 residues long. The CDR3 loop reads CASNPGGGNIQYF. Here the CDR3 DNA reads TGTGCCAGCAACCCGGGGGGAGGAAACATTCAGTACTTC.

There are many counts of this clonotype. The chain combines TRBV5-4 with TRBJ2-5; TRBD1 agrees at 12 bases. Germline V CDR1 and CDR2: SGHNT, YYREEE (reference sequence). The CDR3 has 16 amino acids. V gave up 4 bases and J gave up 2 bases; unmatched junction bases: 6. The CDR3 protein is CASSPPGQGAQETQYF. The CDR3 nucleotides read TGTGCCAGCAGCCCGCCGGGACAGGGGGCACAAGAGACCCAGTACTTC.